These 32 T cell receptor beta chains were all obtained from the same sample, sequenced in a study of blood T cell repertoires in COVID-19. The data were produced by immunoSEQ multiplex PCR, yet TCRdb's version contains in-frame clones alone and is incomplete. This sample has 55,000 to 90,000 clones, with about 89% found just once. Material for sequencing was peripheral blood. Receptor source: an older woman with acute or convalescent COVID-19.

DNA of the CDR3: TGTGCCAGCAGCGTAGATTTGCGGGGGGGCCGGAAAAAGACCCAGTACTTC. Translation gives CASSVDLRGGRKKTQYF. The chain links TRBV9 to TRBJ2-5; TRBD2 agrees at 9 bases. The CDR3 consists of 17 residues. V was clipped by 0 bases and J by 6 bases; unmatched bases: 12. CDR1 and CDR2 from the germline V gene are SGDLS and YYNGEE.

This clone was seen a handful of times. V and J are TRBV7-9 and TRBJ1-1; D unclear. CDR3 length: 13 amino acids. Trimming removed 4 bases at V and 1 base at J, with 7 bases between. The germline V gene has CDR1 SEHNR and CDR2 FQNEAQ (reference sequence). The CDR3 DNA sequence: TGTGCCAGCAGCTCAACTGGGAACACTGAAGCTTTCTTT. It encodes CASSSTGNTEAFF.

The chain links TRBV6-5 to TRBJ1-2; D gene unclear. Germline V CDR1 and CDR2: MNHEY, SVGAGI. The CDR3 spans 14 residues. V was shortened by 6 bases and J by 2 bases, with 13 bases between the two germline ends. In DNA, the CDR3 is TGTGCCAGCAGCCGGACCTCGGGGAACTATGGCTACACCTTC. Its translation is CASSRTSGNYGYTF.

The V and J genes are TRBV2 and TRBJ1-4; D gene ambiguous. The CDR3 sequence is 14 residues long. V was clipped by 5 bases and J by 5 bases, with 12 bases between them. Looked up from germline, CDR1 is SNHLY and CDR2 is FYNNEI. CDR3 DNA sequence: TGTGCCAGCAGTTACTCGGGTTTAAATGAAAAACTGTTTTTT. Protein: CASSYSGLNEKLFF.

V and J are TRBV7-8 and TRBJ1-6; D may be TRBD1 (5 bases). The CDR3 consists of 16 residues. CDR1 is SGHVS and CDR2 is FQNEAQ in the germline V gene. V was pared by 1 base and J by 8 bases, with 15 bases between. This CDR3 reads CASSLDQGVSDSPLHF. In DNA form, the CDR3 reads TGTGCCAGCAGCTTAGATCAAGGGGTGAGTGATTCACCCCTCCACTTT. Variable domain in full (rest from reference TRBV7-8 and TRBJ1-6): GAGVSQSPRYKVAKRGQDVALRCDPISGHVSLFWYQQALGQGPEFLTYFQNEAQLDKSGLPSDRFFAERPEGSVSTLKIQRTQQEDSAVYLCASSLDQGVSDSPLHFGNGTRLTVT.

The rearrangement links TRBV3-1 (or the pseudogene TRBV3-2) to TRBJ2-3; 7 bases map to TRBD1. V shed 5 bases, J shed 0 bases, and the junction held 5 bases outside the gene matches. The CDR3 contains 15 residues. In germline, CDR1 is LGHDT, CDR2 YNNKEL (reference sequence). Here the CDR3 reads CASSAGTASTDTQYF. The CDR3 coding sequence is TGTGCCAGCAGCGCCGGGACAGCGAGCACAGATACGCAGTATTTT.

The rearrangement uses TRBV29-1 and TRBJ2-2, with a tentative D call TRBD1 (6 bases). Germline CDR1 is SQVTM and CDR2 is ANQGSEA. The CDR3 totals 17 residues. Between the trimmed V and J ends, which lost 6 bases and 4 bases, there was a span of 24 bases. CDR3 sequence: CSVVCPRGRVSTGELFF. Written as DNA, the CDR3 is TGCAGCGTCGTCTGTCCCAGGGGCAGGGTTAGCACCGGGGAGCTGTTTTTT.

DNA for the CDR3: TGTGCTAGTGCCCGGGGGTCCCCACGTATTGTGACCCAGTACTTC. It yields the protein CASARGSPRIVTQYF. This chain connects TRBV12-5 to TRBJ2-5; maybe TRBD2 (6 bases). The CDR3 is 15 amino acids. The V and J ends lost 7 bases and 7 bases respectively, with 22 bases between them. Germline lookup yields CDR1 LGHNT and CDR2 FRNRAP. Combining the CDR3 with reference TRBV12-5 and TRBJ2-5 gives the whole variable domain DARVTQTPRHKVTEMGQEVTMRCQPILGHNTVFWYRQTMMQGLELLAYFRNRAPLDDSGMPKDRFSAEMPDATLATLKIQPSEPRDSAVYFCASARGSPRIVTQYFGPGTRLLVL.

This clone appeared a few times. The V call is TRBV10-2, the J call TRBJ2-7; 8 bases are a match to TRBD1. Germline V gene lookup returns CDR1 WSHSY and CDR2 SAAADI. There are 15 residues in the CDR3. J was trimmed by 2 bases and V by 3 bases; bases with no gene match: 6. The CDR3 DNA is TGCGCCAGCAGTGAAGGACAGGGATTAGCCTACGAGCAGTACTTC. Its translation is CASSEGQGLAYEQYF.

This chain uses TRBV24-1 with TRBJ2-3; 7 bases fit TRBD1. Losses at the gene ends were 9 bases for V and 4 bases for J; bases not matched to a gene: 6. The CDR3 is 13 amino acids. Germline V gives CDR1 KGHDR, CDR2 SFDVKD. The CDR3 here is CATGRQGSDTQYF. DNA of the CDR3: TGTGCCACCGGGAGACAGGGTTCAGATACGCAGTATTTT.

J is TRBJ1-5 and V is TRBV2, with TRBD1 matching over 10 bases. The V gene's germline CDR1 is SNHLY and CDR2 FYNNEI. This CDR3 is built from 15 residues. V shed 7 bases and J 7 bases; nucleotides not matched to a gene: 10. In nucleotides, the CDR3 is TGTGCCAGCACCCCAAGGACAGGGGGTAAGCAGCCCCAGCATTTT. It translates to CASTPRTGGKQPQHF. Drawing the rest from reference TRBV2 and TRBJ1-5, the complete variable domain is EPEVTQTPSHQVTQMGQEVILRCVPISNHLYFYWYRQILGQKVEFLVSFYNNEISEKSEIFDDQFSVERPDGSNFTLKIRSTKLEDSAMYFCASTPRTGGKQPQHFGDGTRLSIL.

V and J are TRBV25-1 and TRBJ1-1, with a tentative D call TRBD1 (6 bases). V gave up 9 bases and J gave up 1 base, with 12 bases separating them. Germline CDR1 is MGHDK and CDR2 is SYGVNS. This CDR3 comprises 13 residues. The CDR3 here is CASRQATNTEAFF. The CDR3 coding sequence is TGTGCCAGTCGACAGGCGACGAACACTGAAGCTTTCTTT. Together with reference TRBV25-1 and TRBJ1-1, the CDR3 gives the full variable domain: EADIYQTPRYLVIGTGKKITLECSQTMGHDKMYWYQQDPGMELHLIHYSYGVNSTEKGDLSSESTVSRIRTEHFPLTLESARPSHTSQYLCASRQATNTEAFFGQGTRLTVV.

J is TRBJ1-6 and V is TRBV28; TRBD1 might be the D (6 bases). In germline, CDR1 is MDHEN, CDR2 SYDVKM. V gave up 2 bases and J gave up 3 bases, with 20 bases separating them. The length of the CDR3 is 19 residues. CDR3: CASSLPQDRLFYYNSPLHF. CDR3 bases: TGTGCCAGCAGTTTACCACAAGACAGGCTGTTCTACTATAATTCACCCCTCCACTTT.

This chain joins TRBV7-2 and TRBJ2-1; D perhaps matches TRBD1 (5 bases). Germline CDR1 is SGHTA and CDR2 is FQGNSA. The CDR3 is made up of 13 amino acids. The V end was cut by 3 bases, the J end by 5 bases, with 8 bases between. In DNA, the CDR3 is TGTGCCAGCAGCTTGGGGCAGAACAATGAGCAGTTCTTC. It translates to CASSLGQNNEQFF.

The rearrangement links TRBV10-3 to TRBJ1-2; 7 bases are a match to TRBD1. The CDR3 has 16 residues. From germline, CDR1 is ENHRY and CDR2 SYGVKD. With 0 bases clipped from V and 4 bases from J, the junction kept 8 bases outside the gene matches. Here the CDR3 reads CAISESGRGYSYGYTF. DNA of the CDR3: TGTGCCATCAGTGAGTCGGGCAGGGGGTATAGCTATGGCTACACCTTC.

The rearrangement links TRBV18 to TRBJ2-5; 7 bases fit TRBD2. Germline loops: CDR1 KGHSH, CDR2 LQKENI. V dropped 3 bases and J dropped 7; count of bases not matched to a gene: 11. The CDR3 runs 15 residues. This CDR3 reads CASSPSPEGRGTQYF. CDR3 sequence (DNA): TGTGCCAGCTCACCCTCCCCGGAAGGGAGGGGGACCCAGTACTTC.

This clone has a single count. This specimen includes other DNA sequences encoding the same CDR3. The rearrangement uses TRBV15 and TRBJ1-2; D remains unclear. V was trimmed by 5 bases and J by 7 bases, leaving 14 bases between them. CDR3 length: 13 residues. Germline V gene lookup returns CDR1 LNHNV and CDR2 YYDKDF (reference sequence). This CDR3 is CATSPRGGSGYTF. Written as DNA, the CDR3 is TGTGCCACCAGCCCAAGAGGAGGGAGTGGCTACACCTTC.

The CDR3 reads CSVEGDRALYSPLHF. DNA of the CDR3: TGCAGCGTTGAAGGGGACAGGGCATTGTATTCACCCCTCCACTTT. The chain uses TRBV29-1 and TRBJ1-6; TRBD1 agrees at 9 bases. The CDR3 contains 15 residues. V shed 1 base, J shed 8 bases, and the junction held 6 bases outside the gene matches. In germline, CDR1 is SQVTM, CDR2 ANQGSEA.

The J gene is TRBJ1-2, the V gene TRBV10-3; maybe TRBD1 (6 bases). CDR1 is ENHRY and CDR2 is SYGVKD in the germline V gene. V lost 8 bases to trimming and J lost 3 bases, with 28 bases between them. This CDR3 has 18 residues. The DNA for the CDR3 is TGTGCCATCGGGGGGGCAACGGGAATCGCCGAATCCTACTATGGCTACACCTTC. It yields the protein CAIGGATGIAESYYGYTF.

The chain combines TRBV6-5 with TRBJ1-3, with TRBD1 identical over 10 bases. V gave up 9 bases and J gave up 2 bases; unmatched junction bases: 1. From germline, CDR1 is MNHEY and CDR2 SVGAGI. This CDR3 spans 13 amino acids. CDR3 DNA: TGTGCCAGTGACAGGGGGCCTGGAAACACCATATATTTT. Amino acids: CASDRGPGNTIYF.

The chain has TRBV28 and TRBJ2-5, with 11 bases fitting TRBD2. CDR3 length: 16 amino acids. V was clipped by 3 bases and J by 5 bases; unmatched bases: 8. Germline assignment: CDR1 MDHEN and CDR2 SYDVKM. For the CDR3, the DNA is TGTGCCAGCAGTTTCGCGACTAGCGGGGTTACGGAGACCCAGTACTTC. Translated, it gives CASSFATSGVTETQYF. Drawing the rest from reference TRBV28 and TRBJ2-5, the complete variable domain is DVKVTQSSRYLVKRTGEKVFLECVQDMDHENMFWYRQDPGLGLRLIYFSYDVKMKEKGDIPEGYSVSREKKERFSLILESASTNQTSMYLCASSFATSGVTETQYFGPGTRLLVL.

The rearrangement joins TRBV5-1 to TRBJ1-1; 9 positions agree with TRBD1. This CDR3 is 17 amino acids long. Looked up from germline, CDR1 is SGHRS and CDR2 is YFSETQ. V was clipped by 3 bases and J by 1 base; unmatched bases: 10. CDR3 nucleotide sequence: TGCGCCAGCAGCTACAGGGGGCGCGGTGGCTCGAACACTGAAGCTTTCTTT. Its protein is CASSYRGRGGSNTEAFF. Combining the CDR3 with reference TRBV5-1 and TRBJ1-1 gives the whole variable domain KAGVTQTPRYLIKTRGQQVTLSCSPISGHRSVSWYQQTPGQGLQFLFEYFSETQRNKGNFPGRFSGRQFSNSRSEMNVSTLELGDSALYLCASSYRGRGGSNTEAFFGQGTRLTVV.

This chain joins TRBV18 and TRBJ2-5; 7 positions match TRBD1. V shed 4 bases and J 4 bases; nucleotides not matched to a gene: 9. This CDR3 has 15 residues. The V gene's germline CDR1 is KGHSH and CDR2 LQKENI. DNA for the CDR3: TGTGCCAGCTCACTGGACGACAGGGCGGGAGAGACCCAGTACTTC. Residues: CASSLDDRAGETQYF.

The rearrangement links TRBV7-9 to TRBJ2-5, with a tentative D call TRBD1 (8 bases). Trimming took off 5 bases at V and 1 base at J, with 14 bases between the two ends. From germline, CDR1 is SEHNR and CDR2 FQNEAQ (reference sequence). The CDR3 runs to 15 residues. In DNA, the CDR3 is TGTGCCAGCAGCCAGGGGGCGGGGGCCCAAGAGACCCAGTACTTC. Encoded protein: CASSQGAGAQETQYF.

The J gene is TRBJ1-1, the V gene TRBV11-2; TRBD1 aligns across 12 bases. The CDR3 has 16 residues. Trimming cost V 6 bases and J 4 bases; bases outside gene matches: 9. The germline V gene encodes CDR1 SGHAT and CDR2 FQNNGV. The CDR3 reads CASRTNRDRGRTEAFF. CDR3 sequence (DNA): TGTGCCAGCAGGACCAACCGGGACAGGGGGCGCACTGAAGCTTTCTTT. Filled out from reference TRBV11-2 and TRBJ1-1, the complete variable domain reads EAGVAQSPRYKIIEKRQSVAFWCNPISGHATLYWYQQILGQGPKLLIQFQNNGVVDDSQLPKDRFSAERLKGVDSTLKIQPAKLEDSAVYLCASRTNRDRGRTEAFFGQGTRLTVV.

The chain combines TRBV11-2 with TRBJ1-5; possible D gene TRBD1, 5 bases. Trimming left V 0 bases short and J 3 bases short, with 6 bases between. The CDR3 is 14 amino acids. CDR1 is SGHAT and CDR2 is FQNNGV in the germline V gene. The CDR3 sequence is CASSLDRDNQPQHF. The DNA for the CDR3 is TGTGCCAGCAGCTTAGACAGGGACAATCAGCCCCAGCATTTT. Full variable domain (missing parts from reference TRBV11-2 and TRBJ1-5): EAGVAQSPRYKIIEKRQSVAFWCNPISGHATLYWYQQILGQGPKLLIQFQNNGVVDDSQLPKDRFSAERLKGVDSTLKIQPAKLEDSAVYLCASSLDRDNQPQHFGDGTRLSIL.

This chain uses TRBV5-4 with TRBJ2-5; D is unresolved. Germline V lookup: CDR1 SGHNT, CDR2 YYREEE (reference sequence). The V end lost 3 bases, the J end lost 4 bases, and 13 bases lay between the germline ends. This CDR3 has 14 amino acids. The CDR3 loop reads CASSSPDIVETQYF. CDR3 nucleotides: TGTGCCAGCAGCTCGCCTGACATAGTAGAGACCCAGTACTTC.

The V and J genes are TRBV15 and TRBJ2-5; TRBD1 aligns across 7 bases. Germline loops: CDR1 LNHNV, CDR2 YYDKDF (reference sequence). CDR3 size: 17 residues. J lost 3 bases, V lost 5 bases, and 15 bases had no gene match. Written as DNA, the CDR3 is TGTGCCACCAGCGGGCCCCTTTACTGGGACAGCGAAGAGACCCAGTACTTC. Translating it yields CATSGPLYWDSEETQYF.

This sequence joins TRBV9 and TRBJ1-1; 8 nucleotides align to TRBD1. V was clipped by 7 bases and J by 1 base; unmatched bases: 3. CDR3 size: 13 residues. The germline V gene has CDR1 SGDLS and CDR2 YYNGEE. CDR3 residues: CASGQGANTEAFF. The CDR3 bases are TGTGCCAGCGGTCAGGGGGCGAACACTGAAGCTTTCTTT.

This clone was counted only a few times. The genes are TRBV7-9 and TRBJ1-1; the D gene is possibly TRBD1 (6 bases). The V gene lost 5 bases and the J gene lost 0 bases, with 13 bases spanning the gap. Germline values: CDR1 SEHNR, CDR2 FQNEAQ (reference sequence). This CDR3 has 15 amino acids. In DNA form, the CDR3 reads TGTGCCAGCAGCAATCTTACAGGGATGAACACTGAAGCTTTCTTT. This encodes CASSNLTGMNTEAFF.

This chain connects TRBV7-7 to TRBJ1-4; no firm D call. V dropped 1 base and J dropped 4 bases, with 13 bases sitting between them. The CDR3 is 16 residues long. Germline CDR1 is SSHAT and CDR2 is FNYEAQ (reference sequence). The DNA for the CDR3 is TGTGCCAGCAGCTTAGAATCGGGGAGGTTTAATGAAAAACTGTTTTTT. Protein sequence: CASSLESGRFNEKLFF.

The chain uses TRBV2 and TRBJ1-1; weak D call: TRBD1 (6 bases). This CDR3 is built from 14 residues. Germline CDR1 SNHLY, CDR2 FYNNEI. Trimming took off 4 bases at V and 0 bases at J, with 9 bases between the two ends. The CDR3 here is CASSVQGVNTEAFF. In DNA, the CDR3 is TGTGCCAGCAGTGTACAGGGTGTGAACACTGAAGCTTTCTTT. The entire variable domain, with the rest obtained from reference TRBV2 and TRBJ1-1, is as follows: EPEVTQTPSHQVTQMGQEVILRCVPISNHLYFYWYRQILGQKVEFLVSFYNNEISEKSEIFDDQFSVERPDGSNFTLKIRSTKLEDSAMYFCASSVQGVNTEAFFGQGTRLTVV.